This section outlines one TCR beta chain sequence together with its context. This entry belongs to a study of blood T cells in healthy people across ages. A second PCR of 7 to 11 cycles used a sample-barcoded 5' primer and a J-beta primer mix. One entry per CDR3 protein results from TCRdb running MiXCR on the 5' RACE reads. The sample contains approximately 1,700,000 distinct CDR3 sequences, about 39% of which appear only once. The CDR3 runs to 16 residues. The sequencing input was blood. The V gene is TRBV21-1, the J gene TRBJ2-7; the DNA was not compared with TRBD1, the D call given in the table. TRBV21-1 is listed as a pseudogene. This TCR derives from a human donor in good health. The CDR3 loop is CASSSRLGQQAYEQYF. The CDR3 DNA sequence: TGTGCCAGCAGCTCCCGACTGGGACAGCAAGCCTACGAGCAGTACTTC.